This T cell receptor (beta chain) was recorded in a study of blood T cell repertoires in COVID-19. The wider study: Material from acute and convalescent COVID-19 was sourced from the United States, Italy and Spain.

Between the trimmed V and J ends, which lost 0 bases and 0 bases, there was a span of 15 bases. The length of the CDR3 is 17 residues. Per the germline V gene, CDR1 is SGHRS and CDR2 is YFSETQ. Per the study methods: Reference gene primer amplification gave nucleated cell count estimates. Sequenced by immunoSEQ multiplex PCR; TCRdb stores in-frame clones only, minus some. Clone size and V and J calls were adopted from that table, with D and trimming inferred from the DNA. The table has fewer than 350,000 clones, 89% seen once. The sequence was obtained from a woman between 55 and 75 years old with COVID-19, enrolled during active disease. Sequences were obtained from peripheral blood. The V gene is TRBV5-1, the J gene TRBJ1-2, with D possibly being TRBD1 (5 bases). CDR3 in DNA: TGCGCCAGCAGCTTGGAAGGTCGGGGGACTTCTAACTATGGCTACACCTTC. It specifies CASSLEGRGTSNYGYTF.